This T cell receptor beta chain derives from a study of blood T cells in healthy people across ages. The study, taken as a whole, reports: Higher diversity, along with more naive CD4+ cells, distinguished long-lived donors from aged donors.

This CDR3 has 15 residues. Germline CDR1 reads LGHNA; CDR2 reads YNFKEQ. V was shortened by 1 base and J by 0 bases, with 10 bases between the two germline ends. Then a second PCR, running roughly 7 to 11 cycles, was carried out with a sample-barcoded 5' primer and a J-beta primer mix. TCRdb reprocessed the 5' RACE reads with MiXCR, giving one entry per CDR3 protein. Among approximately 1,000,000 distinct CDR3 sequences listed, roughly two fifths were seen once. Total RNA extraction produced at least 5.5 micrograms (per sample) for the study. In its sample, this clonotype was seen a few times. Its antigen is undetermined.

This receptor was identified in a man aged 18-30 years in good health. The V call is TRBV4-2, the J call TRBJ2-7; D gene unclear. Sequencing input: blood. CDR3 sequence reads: CASSQVQPSSYEQYF. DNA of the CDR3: TGTGCCAGCAGCCAAGTCCAGCCAAGCTCCTACGAGCAGTACTTC.